This TCR beta chain was recovered during a study of identical twins. TCRdb re-derived calls from the 5' RACE reads in MiXCR, one entry per CDR3 protein. The sample contains some 690,000 distinct CDR3 sequences, 21% of which appear only once. The V segment lost 7 bases and the J segment 6 bases; nucleotides outside the gene matches: 12. This CDR3 has 15 amino acids. This sample also appeared in a second study, on T cells expressing NK-cell markers.

V and J are TRBV12-3 or TRBV12-4 and TRBJ2-3, with TRBD2 identical over 8 bases. The TCR originated in a woman aged 18 to 35 in good health. The specimen was PBMCs. The CDR3 DNA reads TGTGCCAGCACCGGGAGACTAGCGTTTTCCGATACGCAGTATTTT. It is translated as CASTGRLAFSDTQYF.